This is a list of T cell receptor beta chains from one sample in a study of shared clonotypes between healthy human individuals. Sequenced by immunoSEQ multiplex PCR; TCRdb stores in-frame clones only, minus some. The repertoire has roughly 2,000,000 clones, roughly 94% of them found once; the top ten carry 0.95% to 1.5%. Sequencing used naive CD8+ T cells sorted from blood. These receptors all come from a man between 18 and 35 years old in good health. Each CDR3 is given with its conserved first and last residue. D genes are given only for firm matches. Only some rows state a clone size, as once, few, many or a class for expanded clones.

j_gene: TRBJ1-3
d_gene: TRBD1
v_gene: TRBV13
abundance: NA
CDR3nt: TGTGCCAGCAGCAATGACCGACAGGGCCCCGGAAACACCATATATTTT
CDR3aa: CASSNDRQGPGNTIYF

j_gene: TRBJ2-3
d_gene: NA
v_gene: TRBV30
abundance: NA
CDR3nt: TGTGCCTGGAGTGTGGTTGCCACAGATACGCAGTATTTT
CDR3aa: CAWSVVATDTQYF

j_gene: TRBJ2-7
d_gene: TRBD2
v_gene: TRBV27
abundance: NA
CDR3nt: TGTGCCAGCAGTATTGTGGGCGGGGGGACCTACGAGCAGTACTTC
CDR3aa: CASSIVGGGTYEQYF

j_gene: TRBJ2-1
d_gene: NA
v_gene: TRBV10-1
abundance: NA
CDR3nt: TGCGCCAGCAGTGTAGGGACCTTGAATGAGCAGTTCTTC
CDR3aa: CASSVGTLNEQFF

j_gene: TRBJ2-3
d_gene: TRBD1
v_gene: TRBV4-3
abundance: NA
CDR3nt: TGCGCCAGCAGCCAATCCGGGACAGGGATCACAGATACGCAGTATTTT
CDR3aa: CASSQSGTGITDTQYF

j_gene: TRBJ2-7
d_gene: NA
v_gene: TRBV5-6
abundance: NA
CDR3nt: TGTGCCAGCAGCTTGATGGACCTTATCTCCTACGAGCAGTACTTC
CDR3aa: CASSLMDLISYEQYF

j_gene: TRBJ1-1
d_gene: TRBD1
v_gene: TRBV5-1
abundance: NA
CDR3nt: TGCGCCAGCAGCGCGGGACAGGTAGGGGGTCAAGCTTTCTTT
CDR3aa: CASSAGQVGGQAFF

j_gene: TRBJ1-2
d_gene: TRBD1
v_gene: TRBV7-9
abundance: NA
CDR3nt: TGTGCCAGCAGCTTAGGGGACAGATTTAATAACTATGGCTACACCTTC
CDR3aa: CASSLGDRFNNYGYTF

j_gene: TRBJ2-3
d_gene: TRBD2
v_gene: TRBV5-5
abundance: NA
CDR3nt: TGTGCCAGCAGCTTGGTGGTAGCGGGTAGCACAGATACGCAGTATTTT
CDR3aa: CASSLVVAGSTDTQYF

j_gene: TRBJ2-7
d_gene: NA
v_gene: TRBV28
abundance: once
CDR3nt: TGTGCCAGCAGTTTAACAGAAGGGCACTACGAGCAGTACTTC
CDR3aa: CASSLTEGHYEQYF

j_gene: TRBJ2-1
d_gene: NA
v_gene: TRBV5-6
abundance: NA
CDR3nt: TGTGCCAGCAGCGTTCCTAGCGACAATGAGCAGTTCTTC
CDR3aa: CASSVPSDNEQFF

j_gene: TRBJ1-2
d_gene: TRBD1
v_gene: TRBV5-8
abundance: NA
CDR3nt: TGTGCCAGCAGCTTCGGGGCAGGGGGATCCTATGGCTACACCTTC
CDR3aa: CASSFGAGGSYGYTF

j_gene: TRBJ1-5
d_gene: TRBD1
v_gene: TRBV6-5
abundance: NA
CDR3nt: TGTGCCAGCAGTTCAGGACAGGGGAGTCAGCCCCAGCATTTT
CDR3aa: CASSSGQGSQPQHF

j_gene: TRBJ2-7
d_gene: NA
v_gene: TRBV6-5
abundance: once
CDR3nt: TGTGCCAGCAGTTACGGAGGGGCCGCCTACGAGCAGTACTTC
CDR3aa: CASSYGGAAYEQYF

j_gene: TRBJ1-6
d_gene: TRBD1
v_gene: TRBV27
abundance: NA
CDR3nt: TGTGCCAGCAGTCTCCAGGGGGCCGAGTATTCACCCCTCCACTTT
CDR3aa: CASSLQGAEYSPLHF

j_gene: TRBJ2-2
d_gene: NA
v_gene: TRBV15
abundance: NA
CDR3nt: TGTGCCACCAGCACCCGTCCCGGGGAGCTGTTTTTT
CDR3aa: CATSTRPGELFF

j_gene: TRBJ2-5
d_gene: NA
v_gene: TRBV7-3
abundance: NA
CDR3nt: TGTGCCAGCAGCTTAATCCTTCGAGGGCACAGGGACAAACCCCCCCTTGGGGCGGGGACCCAGTACTTC
CDR3aa: CASSLILRGHRDKPPLGAGTQYF

j_gene: TRBJ2-6
d_gene: NA
v_gene: TRBV12-5
abundance: NA
CDR3nt: TGTGCTAGTGGTGGGGGGCTGCCCCCTGGGGCCAACGTCCTGACTTTC
CDR3aa: CASGGGLPPGANVLTF

j_gene: TRBJ1-1
d_gene: NA
v_gene: TRBV5-4
abundance: NA
CDR3nt: TGTGCCAGCAGCCTCGGGAGGGGGGAAGGCACTGAAGCTTTCTTT
CDR3aa: CASSLGRGEGTEAFF

j_gene: TRBJ2-7
d_gene: TRBD2
v_gene: TRBV9
abundance: NA
CDR3nt: TGTGCCAGCAGCTTGGGGGGGTCTACCGAGCAGTACTTC
CDR3aa: CASSLGGSTEQYF

j_gene: TRBJ1-2
d_gene: TRBD1
v_gene: TRBV29-1
abundance: NA
CDR3nt: TGCAGCGTTGGGGGGACAGACTATGGCTACACCTTC
CDR3aa: CSVGGTDYGYTF

j_gene: TRBJ2-2
d_gene: NA
v_gene: TRBV7-3
abundance: NA
CDR3nt: TGTGCCAGCAGCCTAGATAGGGATTCCGGGGAGCTGTTTTTT
CDR3aa: CASSLDRDSGELFF

j_gene: TRBJ2-1
d_gene: NA
v_gene: TRBV19
abundance: NA
CDR3nt: TGTGCCAGCGAGCCCGTGGCGTTCGCCTACAATGAGCAGTTCTTC
CDR3aa: CASEPVAFAYNEQFF

j_gene: TRBJ2-4
d_gene: TRBD1
v_gene: TRBV11-2
abundance: NA
CDR3nt: TGTGCCAGCAGCCCTCCCGGACAGGGGAAGAACATTCAGTACTTC
CDR3aa: CASSPPGQGKNIQYF

j_gene: TRBJ1-3
d_gene: NA
v_gene: TRBV7-2
abundance: NA
CDR3nt: TGTGCCAGCAGCTTAGCGAGTGAAACCTCTGGAAACACCATATATTTT
CDR3aa: CASSLASETSGNTIYF

j_gene: TRBJ1-2
d_gene: NA
v_gene: TRBV7-9
abundance: NA
CDR3nt: TGTGCCAGCAGCTTAGATTTCTCCGCGACTCATGGCTACACCTTC
CDR3aa: CASSLDFSATHGYTF

j_gene: TRBJ1-1
d_gene: NA
v_gene: TRBV27
abundance: NA
CDR3nt: TGTGCCAGCAGTTTATCACCGGCGGGAAACACTGAAGCTTTCTTT
CDR3aa: CASSLSPAGNTEAFF

j_gene: TRBJ2-7
d_gene: NA
v_gene: TRBV9
abundance: NA
CDR3nt: TGTGCCAGCAAGATACGGGGGCGGTTTTTTGTCGAGCAGTACTTC
CDR3aa: CASKIRGRFFVEQYF

j_gene: TRBJ2-7
d_gene: TRBD2
v_gene: TRBV7-8
abundance: NA
CDR3nt: TGTGCCAGCAGCTTATTAACTAGCGCCCGGGGGGGTGAGCAGTACTTC
CDR3aa: CASSLLTSARGGEQYF

j_gene: TRBJ2-3
d_gene: NA
v_gene: TRBV30
abundance: once
CDR3nt: TGTGCCTGGAGTGTACTATCTGTCTTGGATACGCAGTATTTT
CDR3aa: CAWSVLSVLDTQYF

j_gene: TRBJ1-1
d_gene: TRBD1
v_gene: TRBV11-2
abundance: NA
CDR3nt: TGTGCCAGCAGCTTAGTATCAGGGGGGGACACTGAAGCTTTCTTT
CDR3aa: CASSLVSGGDTEAFF

j_gene: TRBJ2-7
d_gene: TRBD1
v_gene: TRBV11-3
abundance: once
CDR3nt: TGTGCCAGCAGCTTAGGCGTACCGGACAGGGGTGAGGAGCAGTACTTC
CDR3aa: CASSLGVPDRGEEQYF

j_gene: TRBJ2-3
d_gene: NA
v_gene: TRBV7-2
abundance: NA
CDR3nt: TGTGCCAGCAGCTCCTCCAGGGACACAGATACGCAGTATTTT
CDR3aa: CASSSSRDTDTQYF

j_gene: TRBJ2-7
d_gene: TRBD2
v_gene: TRBV2
abundance: NA
CDR3nt: TGTGCCAGCAGTAAACTAGCGGGACCCGACGAGCAGTACTTC
CDR3aa: CASSKLAGPDEQYF

j_gene: TRBJ2-7
d_gene: TRBD2
v_gene: TRBV25-1
abundance: NA
CDR3nt: TGTGCCAGCAGTGAATCGGGCGGGAGTTCCGGCGAGCAGTACTTC
CDR3aa: CASSESGGSSGEQYF

j_gene: TRBJ2-3
d_gene: NA
v_gene: TRBV7-6
abundance: NA
CDR3nt: TGTGCCAGCAGCTTAGACAGGACAGATACGCAGTATTTT
CDR3aa: CASSLDRTDTQYF

j_gene: TRBJ2-2
d_gene: TRBD2
v_gene: TRBV7-9
abundance: NA
CDR3nt: TGTGCCAGCAGCTTAGCCGGGACTAGCGGTGGCACCGGGGAGCTGTTTTTT
CDR3aa: CASSLAGTSGGTGELFF

j_gene: TRBJ1-5
d_gene: TRBD1
v_gene: TRBV4-1
abundance: NA
CDR3nt: TGCGCCAGCAGCCAAGAAGGGACAGGGTTCCAGCCCCAGCATTTT
CDR3aa: CASSQEGTGFQPQHF

j_gene: TRBJ1-1
d_gene: TRBD1
v_gene: TRBV6-5
abundance: NA
CDR3nt: TGTGCCAGCATCAACCTCAGGGGGAGCACTGAAGCTTTCTTT
CDR3aa: CASINLRGSTEAFF

j_gene: TRBJ1-4
d_gene: NA
v_gene: TRBV9
abundance: once
CDR3nt: TGTGCCAGCAGCGTAGGAGACCCCGATGAAAAACTGTTTTTT
CDR3aa: CASSVGDPDEKLFF

j_gene: TRBJ2-2
d_gene: NA
v_gene: TRBV2
abundance: NA
CDR3nt: TGTGCCAGCAAGAGAAGCGTATTAAACACCGGGGAGCTGTTTTTT
CDR3aa: CASKRSVLNTGELFF

j_gene: TRBJ2-7
d_gene: TRBD2
v_gene: TRBV6-1
abundance: NA
CDR3nt: TGTGCCAGCAGTGCCACCGACTCGGGGGGCTACGAGCAGTACTTC
CDR3aa: CASSATDSGGYEQYF

j_gene: TRBJ2-2
d_gene: NA
v_gene: TRBV6-5
abundance: NA
CDR3nt: TGTGCCAGCAGTTTACAGGGATCCGGGGAGCTGTTTTTT
CDR3aa: CASSLQGSGELFF

j_gene: TRBJ2-3
d_gene: TRBD2
v_gene: TRBV5-6
abundance: NA
CDR3nt: TGTGCCAGCAGCTTTGCGGGAGGGCGTGTGTCAGATACGCAGTATTTT
CDR3aa: CASSFAGGRVSDTQYF

j_gene: TRBJ1-2
d_gene: NA
v_gene: TRBV5-6
abundance: NA
CDR3nt: TGTGCCAGCAGCGACGACGGATATGGCTACACCTTC
CDR3aa: CASSDDGYGYTF

j_gene: TRBJ1-6
d_gene: NA
v_gene: TRBV6-5
abundance: NA
CDR3nt: TGTGCCAGCACTGCCGGGTCTTCAAATTCACCCCTCCACTTT
CDR3aa: CASTAGSSNSPLHF

j_gene: TRBJ2-3
d_gene: NA
v_gene: TRBV10-1
abundance: NA
CDR3nt: TGCGCCAGCAGTTCATCCTCCCGCACAGATACGCAGTATTTT
CDR3aa: CASSSSSRTDTQYF

j_gene: TRBJ2-1
d_gene: NA
v_gene: TRBV27
abundance: NA
CDR3nt: TGTGCCAGCAGTCCGTTGGCAGGGCTCCACAATGAGCAGTTCTTC
CDR3aa: CASSPLAGLHNEQFF

j_gene: TRBJ2-2
d_gene: NA
v_gene: TRBV9
abundance: NA
CDR3nt: TGTGCCAGTCAGGGGACTCTGAACACCGGGGAGCTGTTTTTT
CDR3aa: CASQGTLNTGELFF

j_gene: TRBJ2-3
d_gene: NA
v_gene: TRBV28
abundance: NA
CDR3nt: TGTGCCAGCAGTTTAAACCGGGCAGATACGCAGTATTTT
CDR3aa: CASSLNRADTQYF